The next 23 T cell receptor beta chains were all read from a single sample in a study of OX40 agonist ivuxolimab in advanced cancers. Data came from immunoSEQ multiplex PCR; TCRdb stores just in-frame clones and leaves some out. Of tens of thousands of clones detected, 80% to 90% appear once; the ten largest clones hold about 7.7%. The specimen comprised CD4+ or CD8+ T cells sorted from blood, sampled in a trial of the OX40 agonist ivuxolimab. Receptor source: an adult with an advanced solid tumor such as melanoma, head and neck, liver or kidney cancer.

The table lists this clone with a count of one. One end of the junction varies from germline; a read error may be responsible. The chain combines TRBV7-9 with TRBJ2-7; TRBD2 agrees at 10 bases. This CDR3 has 13 residues. Germline V gene sequence: CDR1 SEHNR, CDR2 FQNEAQ (reference sequence). The DNA for the CDR3 is TGCCCAGAGCGGGAGGGCCCCAAGTACGAGCAGTACTTC. This gives the protein CPEREGPKYEQYF.

The genes are TRBV10-2 and TRBJ2-3, with unresolved D. Germline V gives CDR1 WSHSY, CDR2 SAAADI. The CDR3 extends over 16 amino acids. V lost 10 bases to trimming and J lost 0 bases, with 20 bases between them. In nucleotides, the CDR3 is TGCGCCACCATGACCTGGGCCAGATCTAGCACAGATACGCAGTATTTT. Its protein is CATMTWARSSTDTQYF.

V is TRBV7-6 and J is TRBJ2-3; 15 bases match TRBD2. V dropped 4 bases and J dropped 2; count of bases not matched to a gene: 13. CDR1 and CDR2 (germline): SGHVS, FNYEAQ. The CDR3 sequence is 20 residues long. CDR3 in amino acids: CASSSKTGTSGRRYTDTQYF. The CDR3 DNA follows: TGTGCCAGCAGCTCCAAAACCGGGACTAGCGGGAGGAGATACACAGATACGCAGTATTTT.

The rearrangement links TRBV4-1 to TRBJ2-5; D gene uncertain. Near its end, the DNA agrees better with TRBJ2-7, so the J call may be wrong. The germline V gene has CDR1 MGHRA and CDR2 YSYEKL. The CDR3 covers 16 residues. In DNA form, the CDR3 reads TGCGCCAGCAGCCACGGGCAGGCCCTAAGCTCCTACGAGCAGTACTTC. Translating it yields CASSHGQALSSYEQYF.

The chain is built from TRBV6-5 and TRBJ2-3; D tentatively reads TRBD1 or TRBD2 (5 bases each). This CDR3 is built from 15 residues. Germline-derived CDR1 and CDR2 are MNHEY and SVGAGI. The ends were cut back, 2 bases at V and 5 bases at J, with 14 bases in the middle. CDR3 region: CASSYGEGHEDTQYF. The CDR3 nucleotides read TGTGCCAGCAGTTACGGTGAGGGGCATGAAGATACGCAGTATTTT.

This chain uses TRBV4-1 with TRBJ2-5; 8 bases map to TRBD2. The end of the DNA fits TRBJ2-7 better, so the J call may be wrong. This CDR3 is built from 16 residues. The germline V gene encodes CDR1 MGHRA and CDR2 YSYEKL. DNA of the CDR3: TGCGCCAGCAGCCAAGAACCCCACGGGGGGGACTACGAGCAGTACTTC. Its protein is CASSQEPHGGDYEQYF.

The rearrangement links TRBV6-5 to TRBJ2-5; possibly TRBD1 for D (6 bases). The CDR3 consists of 13 residues. Between the trimmed V and J ends, which lost 6 bases and 5 bases, there was a span of 13 bases. In germline, CDR1 is MNHEY, CDR2 SVGAGI. CDR3 DNA: TGTGCCAGCAGCACAGGGTTGCTCGAGACCCAGTACTTC. This encodes CASSTGLLETQYF.

This clone was found once. CDR3 in amino acids: CASSSTLLNEQFF. The CDR3 bases are TGTGCCAGCAGCTCGACACTCCTTAATGAGCAGTTCTTC. This chain uses TRBV7-9 with TRBJ2-1; D is unresolved. CDR1 and CDR2 from the germline V gene are SEHNR and FQNEAQ (reference sequence). Trimming cost V 4 bases and J 7 bases, with 11 bases left between them. The CDR3 is 13 residues long. The variable domain in full, with the rest retrieved from reference TRBV7-9 and TRBJ2-1, is DTGVSQNPRHKITKRGQNVTFRCDPISEHNRLYWYRQTLGQGPEFLTYFQNEAQLEKSRLLSDRFSAERPKGSFSTLEIQRTEQGDSAMYLCASSSTLLNEQFFGPGTRLTVL.

Points on this clone: Other DNA sequences within the sample encode an identical CDR3. The chain is built from TRBV29-1 and TRBJ1-1, with D perhaps TRBD1 (5 bases). CDR1 and CDR2 (germline): SQVTM, ANQGSEA. There are 11 residues in the CDR3. Trimming stripped 6 bases from V and 6 bases from J, with 11 bases between. CDR3: CSVGVGAEAFF. The DNA for the CDR3 is TGCAGCGTGGGGGTGGGGGCTGAAGCTTTCTTT. The variable domain in full, completed from reference TRBV29-1 and TRBJ1-1, reads SAVISQKPSRDICQRGTSLTIQCQVDSQVTMMFWYRQQPGQSLTLIATANQGSEATYESGFVIDKFPISRPNLTFSTLTVSNMSPEDSSIYLCSVGVGAEAFFGQGTRLTVV.

V usage is TRBV18 and J usage is TRBJ2-7; 9 nucleotides match TRBD2. Germline V CDR1 and CDR2: KGHSH, LQKENI. This CDR3 has 12 amino acids. Trimming removed 6 bases from V and 3 bases from J; junction bases left unmatched: 0. CDR3 sequence: CASSTSGYEQYF. CDR3 sequence (DNA): TGTGCCAGCTCGACTAGCGGCTACGAGCAGTACTTC. The entire variable domain, with the rest obtained from reference TRBV18 and TRBJ2-7, is as follows: NAGVMQNPRHLVRRRGQEARLRCSPMKGHSHVYWYRQLPEEGLKFMVYLQKENIIDESGMPKERFSAEFPKEGPSILRIQQVVRGDSAAYFCASSTSGYEQYFGPGTRLTVT.

This chain uses TRBV18 with TRBJ1-5, with 7 bases that match TRBD1. The CDR3 sequence is 13 residues long. The germline V gene encodes CDR1 KGHSH and CDR2 LQKENI. V lost 5 bases, J lost 4 bases, and 2 bases stayed unmatched. For the CDR3, the DNA is TGTGCCAGCTCATCGACAGGGAATCAGCCCCAGCATTTT. Amino acids: CASSSTGNQPQHF.

The rearrangement links TRBV6-5 to TRBJ1-2, with D possibly being TRBD1 (6 bases). V lost 2 bases to trimming and J lost 6 bases, with 10 bases between them. The CDR3 runs 13 residues. Germline CDR1 MNHEY, CDR2 SVGAGI. This chain's CDR3 is CASSYAQGNGYTF. DNA of the CDR3: TGTGCCAGCAGTTACGCTCAGGGGAATGGCTACACCTTC.

A single count supports this clone. V usage is TRBV14 and J usage is TRBJ2-7; D perhaps matches TRBD1 (5 bases). Per the germline V gene, CDR1 is SGHDN and CDR2 is FVKESK. V gave up 0 bases and J gave up 4 bases, with 13 bases separating them. This CDR3 is built from 15 residues. CDR3 amino acids: CASSQDLGAGYEQYF. CDR3 in DNA: TGTGCCAGCAGCCAAGATCTAGGGGCCGGGTACGAGCAGTACTTC.

V is TRBV30 and J is TRBJ1-2; D call uncertain. Germline-derived CDR1 and CDR2 are GTSNPN and SVGIG (reference sequence). Trimming stripped 4 bases from V and 6 bases from J, with 15 bases between. There are 13 residues in the CDR3. DNA for the CDR3: TGTGCCTGGACACCGACAAGTCGGAATGGCTACACCTTC. Residues: CAWTPTSRNGYTF. The entire variable domain, with the rest obtained from reference TRBV30 and TRBJ1-2, is as follows: SQTIHQWPATLVQPVGSPLSLECTVEGTSNPNLYWYRQAAGRGLQLLFYSVGIGQISSEVPQNLSASRPQDRQFILSSKKLLLSDSGFYLCAWTPTSRNGYTFGSGTRLTVV.

The chain has TRBV4-1 and TRBJ2-5; unclear D gene. The CDR3 runs to 15 residues. Germline V CDR1 and CDR2: MGHRA, YSYEKL. Trimming shortened V by 1 base and J by 5 bases, and 14 bases separated the two germline ends. Written as DNA, the CDR3 is TGCGCCAGCAGCCAAGTCCCCCCCGGGCGGGAGACCCAGTACTTC. This encodes CASSQVPPGRETQYF.

The rearrangement links TRBV11-1 to TRBJ2-7; D ambiguous. Germline-derived CDR1 and CDR2 are SGHAT and FQDESV (reference sequence). The CDR3 totals 13 residues. The germline V and J ends were trimmed by 4 bases and 0 bases, with 7 bases remaining between them. The CDR3 DNA sequence: TGTGCCAGCAGCTCCGTGGCCTCCTACGAGCAGTACTTC. This codes for CASSSVASYEQYF. Variable domain in full (rest from reference TRBV11-1 and TRBJ2-7): EAEVAQSPRYKITEKSQAVAFWCDPISGHATLYWYRQILGQGPELLVQFQDESVVDDSQLPKDRFSAERLKGVDSTLKIQPAELGDSAMYLCASSSVASYEQYFGPGTRLTVT.

The chain is built from TRBV27 and TRBJ2-3; 16 positions match TRBD2. Losses at the gene ends were 6 bases for V and 1 base for J; bases not matched to a gene: 1. CDR1 is MNHEY, CDR2 SMNVEV, per germline (reference sequence). This CDR3 is 16 amino acids long. CDR3 loop: CASSGTSGRGTDTQYF. The CDR3 DNA reads as TGTGCCAGCAGCGGGACTAGCGGGAGGGGCACAGATACGCAGTATTTT.

The chain uses TRBV10-3 and TRBJ1-6; maybe TRBD1 (5 bases). With 6 bases removed from V and 5 bases from J, the gap between germline ends came to 17 bases. Germline V gene lookup returns CDR1 ENHRY and CDR2 SYGVKD. This CDR3 is built from 16 residues. The CDR3 reads CAIRANQGENNSPLHF. The CDR3 DNA follows: TGTGCCATCAGAGCGAATCAGGGTGAAAATAATTCACCCCTCCACTTT.

J is TRBJ2-5 and V is TRBV2; no definite D call. Germline lookup yields CDR1 SNHLY and CDR2 FYNNEI. V lost 8 bases and J 3 bases, leaving 7 bases between the germline ends. This CDR3 has 11 amino acids. For the CDR3, the DNA is TGTGCCAGCGGGGAAGAAGAGACCCAGTACTTC. This gives the protein CASGEEETQYF. Full variable domain (missing parts from reference TRBV2 and TRBJ2-5): EPEVTQTPSHQVTQMGQEVILRCVPISNHLYFYWYRQILGQKVEFLVSFYNNEISEKSEIFDDQFSVERPDGSNFTLKIRSTKLEDSAMYFCASGEEETQYFGPGTRLLVL.

The rearrangement joins TRBV6-1 to TRBJ2-1, with TRBD2 identical over 11 bases. CDR3 length: 15 residues. The V segment lost 6 bases and the J segment 6 bases; nucleotides outside the gene matches: 7. The germline V gene has CDR1 MNHNS and CDR2 SASEGT. The CDR3: CASSQLAGEGNEQFF. DNA of the CDR3: TGTGCCAGCAGCCAACTAGCGGGAGAGGGCAATGAGCAGTTCTTC.

The chain employs TRBV9 and TRBJ2-7; TRBD2 is a possible D gene (8 bases). V lost 3 bases to trimming and J lost 0 bases, with 13 bases between them. This CDR3 is built from 15 residues. Germline lookup yields CDR1 SGDLS and CDR2 YYNGEE. CDR3 amino acids: CASSEGAGGSYEQYF. Written as DNA, the CDR3 is TGTGCCAGCAGCGAGGGGGCGGGGGGCTCCTACGAGCAGTACTTC. Supplemented by reference TRBV9 and TRBJ2-7, the full variable domain reads DSGVTQTPKHLITATGQRVTLRCSPRSGDLSVYWYQQSLDQGLQFLIQYYNGEERAKGNILERFSAQQFPDLHSELNLSSLELGDSALYFCASSEGAGGSYEQYFGPGTRLTVT.

The chain employs TRBV19 and TRBJ1-2; no definite D call. The CDR3 is 12 residues long. CDR1 and CDR2 from the germline V gene are LNHDA and SQIVND (reference sequence). V was trimmed by 7 bases and J by 1 base, leaving 7 bases between them. CDR3 in amino acids: CASKAINYGYTF. CDR3 DNA sequence: TGTGCCAGTAAGGCGATTAACTATGGCTACACCTTC.

This chain uses TRBV30 with TRBJ2-4; TRBD1 might be the D (6 bases). The CDR3 extends over 15 amino acids. V was cut by 3 bases and J by 0 bases, with 12 bases left in between. In germline, CDR1 is GTSNPN, CDR2 SVGIG (reference sequence). The CDR3 DNA reads TGTGCCTGGAGCCCAGGGGTGGTAGCCAAAAACATTCAGTACTTC. Translating gives CAWSPGVVAKNIQYF.